Below, 25 T cell receptor beta chains from the same sample are listed, as sequenced in a study of T-cell memory formation after mild COVID-19. From the 5' RACE reads, TCRdb called clonotypes with MiXCR, one entry per CDR3 protein. The data hold some 330,000 distinct CDR3 sequences, with more than 20% observed a single time. Input material: PBMCs or a T cell subset sorted from them (not recorded which). These receptors were obtained from an adult woman who had mild COVID-19 (a few samples of this study predate the infection). Cell type and time point are not known.

V is TRBV20-1 and J is TRBJ1-1; 7 bases line up with TRBD1. Germline CDR1 reads DFQATT; CDR2 reads SNEGSKA (reference sequence). This CDR3 is 13 amino acids long. With V trimmed by 6 bases and J by 4 bases, 8 bases remained unmatched. CDR3 region: CSAAPGQSTEAFF. The CDR3 bases are TGCAGTGCCGCCCCGGGACAGAGCACTGAAGCTTTCTTT.

In this sample, this clonotype turned up a few times. For the CDR3, the DNA is TGTGCCAGCAGCCAAGGGCGGGGCAGCGAGCAGTACTTC. This translates into CASSQGRGSEQYF. The chain joins TRBV14 to TRBJ2-7, with D perhaps matching TRBD2 (6 bases). Trimming took 1 base from V and 6 from J, leaving 10 bases between them. Germline V gives CDR1 SGHDN, CDR2 FVKESK. The CDR3 sequence is 13 residues long.

The chain employs TRBV7-9 and TRBJ2-7; TRBD2 aligns across 11 bases. Germline CDR1 is SEHNR and CDR2 is FQNEAQ (reference sequence). Trimming removed 3 bases from V and 0 bases from J; junction bases left unmatched: 4. CDR3 length: 16 amino acids. The CDR3 protein is CASSLTSGISSYEQYF. In nucleotides, the CDR3 is TGTGCCAGCAGCTTGACTAGCGGGATTTCCTCCTACGAGCAGTACTTC.

This chain connects TRBV9 to TRBJ1-6; D unclear. CDR3 length equals 13 residues. V lost 4 bases to trimming and J lost 6 bases, with 8 bases between them. The V gene's germline CDR1 is SGDLS and CDR2 YYNGEE. The CDR3 spells CASSLTLNSPLHF. The DNA of the CDR3 is TGTGCCAGCAGCTTGACTCTTAATTCACCCCTCCACTTT.

The J gene is TRBJ1-2, the V gene TRBV12-3 or TRBV12-4; 8 positions match TRBD1. J was trimmed by 5 bases and V by 6 bases; bases with no gene match: 11. The CDR3 has 15 amino acids. In DNA form, the CDR3 reads TGTGCCAGCAGCAAAACAGGGGGAATAGGGTATGGCTACACCTTC. This gives the protein CASSKTGGIGYGYTF.

The table lists this clonotype with many counts. V and J are TRBV5-1 and TRBJ2-3; 10 bases line up with TRBD2. Losses at the gene ends were 4 bases for V and 1 base for J; bases not matched to a gene: 6. This CDR3 is built from 16 residues. CDR1 and CDR2 from the germline V gene are SGHRS and YFSETQ. CDR3 residues: CASSLASGGGTDTQYF. CDR3 nucleotide sequence: TGCGCCAGCAGCCTAGCGAGCGGGGGGGGCACAGATACGCAGTATTTT.

There are a few counts of this clonotype. The rearrangement uses TRBV6-5 and TRBJ1-1, with unresolved D. CDR1 and CDR2 from the germline V gene are MNHEY and SVGAGI. V was trimmed by 0 bases and J by 2 bases, leaving 10 bases between them. The length of the CDR3 is 15 residues. CDR3 in amino acids: CASSYSSAVNTEAFF. CDR3 in DNA: TGTGCCAGCAGTTACTCGTCGGCCGTTAACACTGAAGCTTTCTTT.

The chain carries TRBV19 and TRBJ2-1, with 11 nucleotides matching TRBD1. Unmatched junction bases numbered 4, after V lost 5 bases and J lost 4 bases. Germline CDR1 reads LNHDA; CDR2 reads SQIVND (reference sequence). This CDR3 spans 15 amino acids. CDR3 in amino acids: CASSEDRGPYNEQFF. The CDR3 DNA reads as TGTGCCAGTAGTGAGGACAGGGGGCCTTACAATGAGCAGTTCTTC.

CDR3 bases: TGTGCCAGCAGCTTAGTGGGACAGGGGATGGACGAGCAGTACTTC. Protein product: CASSLVGQGMDEQYF. This chain uses TRBV7-9 with TRBJ2-7; 10 bases are a match to TRBD1. CDR1 is SEHNR and CDR2 is FQNEAQ in the germline V gene (reference sequence). Trimming at V came to 1 base and at J to 5 bases, leaving 5 bases not matched to a gene. The CDR3 spans 15 residues.

The rearrangement uses TRBV20-1 and TRBJ2-3; the D is unclear. V was shortened by 5 bases and J by 4 bases, with 13 bases between the two germline ends. CDR3 size: 13 residues. The V gene's germline CDR1 is DFQATT and CDR2 SNEGSKA (reference sequence). The CDR3, as DNA: TGCAGTGCTGAGTTTGGACCGCCAGATACGCAGTATTTT. Its translation: CSAEFGPPDTQYF.

This rearrangement joins TRBV7-6 to TRBJ2-1; no firm D call. In germline, CDR1 is SGHVS, CDR2 FNYEAQ. Between the trimmed V and J ends, which lost 5 bases and 6 bases, there was a span of 11 bases. CDR3 length equals 13 residues. The CDR3 loop is CASSPPSGNEQFF. CDR3 nucleotides: TGTGCCAGCAGCCCCCCCTCCGGCAATGAGCAGTTCTTC.

The chain recombines TRBV7-8 with TRBJ1-6; 10 positions agree with TRBD1. Germline CDR1 reads SGHVS; CDR2 reads FQNEAQ. The CDR3 totals 15 residues. V dropped 4 bases and J dropped 7; count of bases not matched to a gene: 4. The CDR3 DNA follows: TGTGCCAGCAGCTCGGGACAGGGGACCAATTCACCCCTCCACTTT. Protein sequence: CASSSGQGTNSPLHF.

This chain connects TRBV29-1 to TRBJ1-1; TRBD1 matches at 7 bases. This CDR3 comprises 13 residues. V dropped 6 bases and J dropped 4; count of bases not matched to a gene: 8. Germline loops: CDR1 SQVTM, CDR2 ANQGSEA. CDR3 in DNA: TGCAGCGTCCTCAGGGGGTCATTCACTGAAGCTTTCTTT. Translation gives CSVLRGSFTEAFF.

This clonotype was counted between two and nine times. The gene calls are TRBV3-1 and TRBJ2-1, with TRBD2 matching over 10 bases. Germline CDR1 reads LGHDT; CDR2 reads YNNKEL (reference sequence). Trimming removed 4 bases from V and 5 bases from J; junction bases left unmatched: 5. CDR3 length: 15 amino acids. CDR3 sequence: CASSPGLARNNEQFF. CDR3 nucleotides: TGTGCCAGCAGCCCGGGACTAGCGAGGAACAATGAGCAGTTCTTC.

This clonotype was detected a few times. DNA for the CDR3: TGTGCCAGCAGTCCGACACAGGGCTGGAAGACCCAGTACTTC. Translating it yields CASSPTQGWKTQYF. The chain uses TRBV6-5 and TRBJ2-5; tentatively, D is TRBD1 (6 bases). The CDR3 spans 14 residues. Germline CDR1 and CDR2: MNHEY and SVGAGI. Trimming removed 5 bases from V and 6 bases from J, with 16 bases in between.

The V call is TRBV15, the J call TRBJ2-6, with 15 bases fitting TRBD2. CDR3 length equals 18 residues. The V segment lost 8 bases and the J segment 3 bases; nucleotides outside the gene matches: 8. The V gene's germline CDR1 is LNHNV and CDR2 YYDKDF (reference sequence). The CDR3 bases are TGTGCCACCTCCCGGACTAGCGGGAGGGCCTATGGGGCCAACGTCCTGACTTTC. Encoded protein: CATSRTSGRAYGANVLTF.

This clonotype was recorded at least ten times. The J gene is TRBJ1-5, the V gene TRBV5-1, with TRBD1 matching over 7 bases. In germline, CDR1 is SGHRS, CDR2 YFSETQ. J lost 2 bases, V lost 0 bases, and 8 bases had no gene match. The CDR3 is made up of 17 amino acids. The DNA of the CDR3 is TGCGCCAGCAGCTTGGGAGAGGGGGCCTCCGGCAATCAGCCCCAGCATTTT. Translated, it gives CASSLGEGASGNQPQHF.

The chain uses TRBV6-6 and TRBJ2-7; possibly TRBD1 for D (5 bases). The ends were cut back, 1 base at V and 4 bases at J, with 14 bases in the middle. The V gene's germline CDR1 is MNHNY and CDR2 SVGAGI (reference sequence). The CDR3 is 15 residues long. CDR3 loop: CASSYWSRDSYEQYF. CDR3 nucleotides: TGTGCCAGCAGTTACTGGTCCAGGGATTCTTACGAGCAGTACTTC.

The rearrangement links TRBV12-3 or TRBV12-4 to TRBJ1-2, with no clear D. The CDR3 is 11 amino acids. V lost 5 bases and J 5 bases, leaving 6 bases between the germline ends. CDR3 coding DNA: TGTGCCAGCAGTGAACAGTATGGCTACACCTTC. It is translated as CASSEQYGYTF.

The chain uses TRBV29-1 and TRBJ2-7, with no clear D. The CDR3 length is 11 residues. Germline CDR1 reads SQVTM; CDR2 reads ANQGSEA. The germline V and J ends were trimmed by 0 bases and 5 bases, with 5 bases remaining between them. For the CDR3, the DNA is TGCAGCGTTGAAGATCTTAACGAGCAGTACTTC. This gives the protein CSVEDLNEQYF.

There are a few counts of this clonotype. The chain carries TRBV12-3 or TRBV12-4 and TRBJ1-5; TRBD1 might be the D (5 bases). Trimming cost V 4 bases and J 7 bases, with 17 bases left between them. The CDR3 extends over 15 amino acids. This CDR3 is CASSYWGGERQPQHF. For the CDR3, the DNA is TGTGCCAGCAGTTACTGGGGCGGGGAGAGGCAGCCCCAGCATTTT.

This clonotype has just a few counts. This chain uses TRBV7-9 with TRBJ2-5; tentative D call: TRBD2 (5 bases). The V end lost 5 bases, the J end lost 2 bases, and 24 bases lay between the germline ends. This CDR3 spans 18 amino acids. The germline V gene has CDR1 SEHNR and CDR2 FQNEAQ (reference sequence). The CDR3, as DNA: TGTGCCAGCAGCCCCTACCCCGCGCGGGCCCCCCGTCAAGAGACCCAGTACTTC. Translating gives CASSPYPARAPRQETQYF.

V usage is TRBV27 and J usage is TRBJ2-3, with D maybe TRBD1 (5 bases). Germline loops: CDR1 MNHEY, CDR2 SMNVEV (reference sequence). The V gene lost 1 base and the J gene lost 2 bases, with 10 bases spanning the gap. The CDR3 contains 15 residues. DNA for the CDR3: TGTGCCAGCAGTTTATTTGACAGCTACACAGATACGCAGTATTTT. Protein sequence: CASSLFDSYTDTQYF.

This sequence joins TRBV6-2 or TRBV6-3 and TRBJ2-6; the D gene is possibly TRBD1 (7 bases). Trimming shortened V by 3 bases and J by 4 bases, and 19 bases separated the two germline ends. The CDR3 has 18 amino acids. Germline loops: CDR1 MNHEY, CDR2 SVGEGT. DNA of the CDR3: TGTGCCAGCAGTTATGCCCAGGGGGGTGAAGTCGGGGCCAACGTCCTGACTTTC. Translation gives CASSYAQGGEVGANVLTF.

V gene TRBV7-6 combines with J gene TRBJ1-2, with TRBD1 identical over 7 bases. Germline V gene data show CDR1 as SGHVS and CDR2 as FNYEAQ. V was pared by 4 bases and J by 6 bases, with 8 bases of the junction left unmatched. This CDR3 region has 14 residues. CDR3 sequence: CASSWGTASDGYTF. In nucleotides, the CDR3 is TGTGCCAGCAGCTGGGGGACAGCTTCCGATGGCTACACCTTC.